This is a list of T cell receptor beta chains from one sample in a study of cytomegalovirus exposure and HLA in healthy donors. The table came from immunoSEQ multiplex PCR; TCRdb's copy has only in-frame clones and leaves some out. The table records approximately 45,000 clones, about two thirds of them present only once. The sequencing sample was made of PBMCs. The receptors originated from a woman aged 25-40 years in good health and CMV-seronegative. CDR3s include the opening cysteine and the closing phenylalanine or tryptophan. D genes are given only for firm matches.

d_call	v_call	j_call	cdr3_aa
.	TRBV6-1	TRBJ1-4	CASSEAEGTNEKLFF
TRBD1	TRBV5-1	TRBJ2-2	CASRLQGPRSGELFF
TRBD1	TRBV7-6	TRBJ2-7	CASSLVASGGTVEQYF
.	TRBV6-1	TRBJ1-5	CASSEAGAGQPQHF
.	TRBV7-7	TRBJ2-5	CASSQDSEETQYF
.	TRBV15	TRBJ1-1	CATSRDTGVVTEAFF
.	TRBV29-1	TRBJ2-7	CSAGGLGLYEQYF
.	TRBV28	TRBJ1-1	CASSLRGPNTEAFF
TRBD2	TRBV29-1	TRBJ2-1	CSVEGLAGFFSYNEQFF
TRBD1	TRBV28	TRBJ1-2	CASTSSDRANGYTF
.	TRBV6-5	TRBJ1-3	CASSARGNTIYF
.	TRBV7-2	TRBJ2-3	CASSLFGGISTDTQYF
.	TRBV4-2	TRBJ1-1	CASSRGTEAFF
TRBD1	TRBV2	TRBJ1-4	CASSGGTVATNEKLFF
TRBD2	TRBV4-2	TRBJ2-1	CASSQGAGAYNEQFF
TRBD1	TRBV19	TRBJ2-6	CAVRGLGANVLTF
TRBD1	TRBV6-4	TRBJ2-3	CASSPLRDSDTQYF
.	TRBV14	TRBJ2-3	CASSPRGVVTQYF
.	TRBV30	TRBJ2-3	CAWSPGEPTDTQYF
.	TRBV7-2	TRBJ1-6	CASRRDIFVNSPLHF
TRBD1	TRBV6-5	TRBJ2-1	CASSPGQGYNEQFF
.	TRBV9	TRBJ2-2	CASSARRGTSQRNTGELFF
.	TRBV27	TRBJ2-7	CASSFWGEHEQYF
TRBD1	TRBV28	TRBJ1-2	CASSFYADRGVNGYTF
TRBD1	TRBV5-5	TRBJ1-5	CASSLGAGGTSAQHF
.	TRBV2	TRBJ2-1	CAKAGLGNEQFF
.	TRBV30	TRBJ2-1	CAWRPATGQPFDEQFF
TRBD1	TRBV30	TRBJ1-6	CAWYPTGGGNSPLHF
TRBD1	TRBV4-1	TRBJ1-1	CASSHNRGLLPHGTEAFF
TRBD2	TRBV5-1	TRBJ2-1	CASSQSGSGRKNEQFF
.	TRBV5-1	TRBJ2-3	CASSPRADTQYF
TRBD2	TRBV9	TRBJ2-1	CASSLGLAGGPSYNEQFF
.	TRBV29-1	TRBJ1-1	CSVGSGARGTEAFF
TRBD1	TRBV25-1	TRBJ1-4	CASSALGTGDNEKLFF
TRBD2	TRBV28	TRBJ2-1	CASKTSGGEQFF
.	TRBV11-2	TRBJ1-2	CASSLDRASCTF
TRBD2	TRBV29-1	TRBJ2-7	CSVEGEGLYEQYF
.	TRBV20-1	TRBJ2-5	CSATRGETQYF
.	TRBV6-1	TRBJ2-7	CASSDPGTYEQYF
.	TRBV18	TRBJ2-3	CASSPGTSTDTQYF
.	TRBV20-1	TRBJ1-1	CSLDSSTEAFF
TRBD2	TRBV28	TRBJ2-3	CASSSIVLAGESSTSTDTQYF
TRBD2	TRBV6-1	TRBJ2-2	CASSGLANTGELFF
.	TRBV4-2	TRBJ1-5	CASSQDQAGVGNQPQHF
TRBD1	TRBV6-5	TRBJ2-1	CASNRDRDYNEQFF
TRBD2	TRBV7-3	TRBJ2-5	CASSLTTSGHQYF
TRBD1	TRBV4-2	TRBJ2-7	CASSQDHGDSPYEQYF
TRBD2	TRBV5-6	TRBJ2-7	CASSSRRDSREGRGQYF
TRBD2	TRBV9	TRBJ2-7	CASSGILAGGLSF
TRBD1	TRBV19	TRBJ2-7	CASSPLGDRGIYEQYF
TRBD2	TRBV29-1	TRBJ2-7	CSAAGTSGSEGEQYF
.	TRBV30	TRBJ2-6	CAWSAGKVRSGANVLTF
.	TRBV6-4	TRBJ2-5	CASSKGDTSVAQYF
.	TRBV6-4	TRBJ1-6	CASSAGPDNSPLHF